These 5 T cell receptor beta chains originate from one sample sequenced in a study of T-cell reconstitution after alpha-beta-depleted transplantation in children. Unique molecular identifiers were used in preparing the TCRbeta library. TCRdb redid the calling of the PCR reads with MiXCR, one entry per CDR3 protein. The top ten hold under 8% of the sample, which has 240,000 or so distinct CDR3 sequences, 8.2% seen once. The sequencing here drew on PBMCs, mostly from graft donor cells, taken 180 days after TCRalphabeta/CD19-depleted stem cell transplant. Source of these receptors: a male patient between 10 and 17 years old who had a stem cell transplant for acute lymphoblastic leukemia, so the T cells may come from the graft donor.

The sample holds many counts of this clonotype. This chain joins TRBV4-1 and TRBJ1-5, with TRBD1 as a possible D gene (5 bases). Germline loops: CDR1 MGHRA, CDR2 YSYEKL. Trimming cost V 4 bases and J 2 bases, with 15 bases left between them. The CDR3 covers 16 residues. The CDR3 coding sequence is TGCGCCAGCAGCCGCCTTCAGGGAGAAGGCAATCAGCCCCAGCATTTT. Its translation is CASSRLQGEGNQPQHF.

This clonotype was picked up one time. A read error may explain this, as a much larger clone is one base away. The gene calls are TRBV7-3 and TRBJ2-5, with D tentatively TRBD2 (6 bases). V lost 5 bases to trimming and J lost 3 bases, with 10 bases between them. Germline V gives CDR1 SGHTA, CDR2 FQGTGA. The CDR3 totals 13 residues. For the CDR3, the DNA is TGTGCCAGCAGCGCCGGGAGAAAAGAGACCCAGTACTTC. Protein product: CASSAGRKETQYF.

Comments on this clonotype: This may arise from a read error, as a much more abundant clone is one base away. The chain recombines TRBV5-6 with TRBJ1-3; unclear D gene. The CDR3 has 15 residues. CDR1 and CDR2 from the germline V gene are SGHDT and YYEEEE. V gave up 0 bases and J gave up 3 bases, with 10 bases separating them. CDR3 sequence (DNA): TGTGCCAGCAGCTTGGAAGGCCCTCATGGAAACACCATATATTTT. Protein: CASSLEGPHGNTIYF. The full variable domain, rest sourced from reference TRBV5-6 and TRBJ1-3, is DAGVTQSPTHLIKTRGQQVTLRCSPKSGHDTVSWYQQALGQGPQFIFQYYEEEERQRGNFPDRFSGHQFPNYSSELNVNALLLGDSALYLCASSLEGPHGNTIYFGEGSWLTVV.

This clonotype was counted at least ten times. This chain connects TRBV20-1 to TRBJ2-3; no reliable D call. The CDR3 contains 15 residues. Germline CDR1 and CDR2: DFQATT and SNEGSKA (reference sequence). V lost 6 bases and J 1 base, leaving 17 bases between the germline ends. The CDR3 loop reads CSAKRIFGRTDTQYF. In DNA form, the CDR3 reads TGCAGTGCCAAACGGATCTTCGGGCGCACAGATACGCAGTATTTT.

This clonotype was detected ten times or more. The V gene is TRBV3-1, the J gene TRBJ2-7; a possible D gene is TRBD1 (5 bases). V lost 5 bases and J lost 1, with 12 bases in between. Looked up from germline, CDR1 is LGHDT and CDR2 is YNNKEL (reference sequence). The CDR3 consists of 14 residues. Here the CDR3 reads CASSTRRASYEQYF. In DNA form, the CDR3 reads TGTGCCAGCAGCACTCGCAGGGCGTCCTACGAGCAGTACTTC.